This section outlines one T cell receptor (beta chain) sequence together with its context. The method was immunoSEQ multiplex PCR; TCRdb's version includes in-frame clones alone and lacks a portion of them. There are 85,000 to 100,000 clones in the sample; approximately 83% occur only once, and 7.4% lies in the top ten. Time point in this sample: baseline, week 1 (first vaccination visit). Stated treatment: pre-vaccination baseline after standard-of-care therapy. There are 15 residues in the CDR3. The germline V gene encodes CDR1 SGHRS and CDR2 YFSETQ. V was pared by 1 base and J by 8 bases, with 13 bases between. This entry belongs to a study of a mutant IDH1 vaccine in newly diagnosed glioma. Whole-study context: The treated population exhibited a male proportion of roughly 60%, a female proportion of 37.5%, and a mean age of 40.4 years.

V gene TRBV5-1 combines with J gene TRBJ1-6, with D unclear. Sequences were derived from PBMCs, sampled from a glioma patient treated with radiotherapy, temozolomide or both. This clonotype was obtained from a woman aged 45-59 years with glioma. The CDR3 coding sequence is TGCGCCAGCAGCTTGACACCGGGCTTGGATTCACCCCTCCACTTT. Translating it yields CASSLTPGLDSPLHF. The variable domain in full, completed from reference TRBV5-1 and TRBJ1-6, reads KAGVTQTPRYLIKTRGQQVTLSCSPISGHRSVSWYQQTPGQGLQFLFEYFSETQRNKGNFPGRFSGRQFSNSRSEMNVSTLELGDSALYLCASSLTPGLDSPLHFGNGTRLTVT.